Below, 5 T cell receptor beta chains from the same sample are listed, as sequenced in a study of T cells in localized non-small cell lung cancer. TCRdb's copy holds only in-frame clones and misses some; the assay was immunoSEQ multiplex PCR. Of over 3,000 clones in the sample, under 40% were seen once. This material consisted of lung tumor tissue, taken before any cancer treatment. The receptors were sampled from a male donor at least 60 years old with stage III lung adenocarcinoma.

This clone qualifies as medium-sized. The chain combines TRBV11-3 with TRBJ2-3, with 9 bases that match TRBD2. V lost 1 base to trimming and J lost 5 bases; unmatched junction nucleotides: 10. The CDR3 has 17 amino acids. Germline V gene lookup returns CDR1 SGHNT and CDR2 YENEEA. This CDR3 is CASSLVGSGGIRDTQYF. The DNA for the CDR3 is TGTGCCAGCAGCTTAGTGGGGAGCGGGGGGATTCGAGATACGCAGTATTTT.

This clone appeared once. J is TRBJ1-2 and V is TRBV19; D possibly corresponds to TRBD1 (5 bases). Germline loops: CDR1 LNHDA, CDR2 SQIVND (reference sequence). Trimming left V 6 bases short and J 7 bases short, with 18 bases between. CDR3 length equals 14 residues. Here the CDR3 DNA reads TGTGCCAGTAGGAAAACAGTAGGGGAGCGTGGCTACACCTTC. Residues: CASRKTVGERGYTF.

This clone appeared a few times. The CDR3 loop is CASISLAGGSYNEQFF. As DNA, the CDR3 is TGTGCCAGCATTTCACTAGCGGGGGGATCCTACAATGAGCAGTTCTTC. V and J are TRBV6-8 and TRBJ2-1, with 12 positions matching TRBD2. The germline CDR1 and CDR2 sequences are MNHGY and SAAAGT. V trimming: 7 bases; J trimming: 1 base; junction bases outside the gene matches: 5. The CDR3 sequence is 16 residues long.

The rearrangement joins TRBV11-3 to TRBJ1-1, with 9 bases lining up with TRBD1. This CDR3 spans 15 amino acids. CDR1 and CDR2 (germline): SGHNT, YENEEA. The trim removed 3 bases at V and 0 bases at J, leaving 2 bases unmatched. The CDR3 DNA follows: TGTGCCAGCAGCTTGGGACAGGGAATGAACACTGAAGCTTTCTTT. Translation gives CASSLGQGMNTEAFF.

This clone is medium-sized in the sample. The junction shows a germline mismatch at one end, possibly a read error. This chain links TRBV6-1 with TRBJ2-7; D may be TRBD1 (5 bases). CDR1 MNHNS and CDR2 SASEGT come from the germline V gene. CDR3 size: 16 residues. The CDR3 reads CAISEGVDTSSYEQYF. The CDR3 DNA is TGTGCCATCAGTGAAGGTGTGGACACGAGCTCCTACGAGCAGTACTTC.